This TCR beta chain appears in the sequencing data of a study of human T cells and chemical hapten exposure. Turning to the study itself: Scalp application of diphenylcyclopropenone was performed weekly in patients across the entire roughly 24-week study. The upper back received 0.01% DPC by patch testing, with results read at 6 days.

Time point described: patch test 1, 2 weeks after DPC sensitization. Described treatment: therapeutic diphenylcyclopropenone sensitization with weekly scalp DPC. TCRdb reprocessed the RACE reads via MiXCR and lists one record per CDR3 protein. Here the sample spans tens of thousands of distinct CDR3 sequences, 10% being singletons. J lost 6 bases, V lost 1 base, and 7 bases had no gene match. The CDR3 covers 16 residues. Per the germline V gene, CDR1 is KGHDR and CDR2 is SFDVKD. The starting material was whole blood, obtained in connection with sensitization to the hapten diphenylcyclopropenone (DPC). The source is a woman aged 45-65 years with alopecia areata. Some clones in this sample may be carry-over from other donors' samples. This sequence joins TRBV24-1 and TRBJ2-2, with 7 bases aligning to TRBD2. CDR3 protein: CATSDFLAASAGELFF. In DNA form, the CDR3 reads TGTGCCACCAGTGATTTCCTAGCGGCTAGCGCCGGGGAGCTGTTTTTT.